This T cell receptor beta chain derives from a study of shared clonotypes between healthy human individuals. Sequenced by immunoSEQ multiplex PCR; TCRdb stores in-frame clones only, minus some. The repertoire has roughly 300,000 clones, less than 75% of them found once; the top ten carry over 9.5%. CDR3 length: 14 amino acids. Losses at the gene ends were 4 bases for V and 6 bases for J; bases not matched to a gene: 4. The germline V gene has CDR1 SNHLY and CDR2 FYNNEI. The sequencing sample was made of memory CD4+ T cells sorted from blood. Subset denoted: CD45RA-negative fraction. The V and J genes are TRBV2 and TRBJ1-2, with 11 positions matching TRBD1. This TCR was recovered from a man aged 25 to 40 in good health. CDR3 bases: TGTGCCAGCAGTGGCGGGACAGGGGGAAATGGCTACACCTTC. Translated: CASSGGTGGNGYTF.